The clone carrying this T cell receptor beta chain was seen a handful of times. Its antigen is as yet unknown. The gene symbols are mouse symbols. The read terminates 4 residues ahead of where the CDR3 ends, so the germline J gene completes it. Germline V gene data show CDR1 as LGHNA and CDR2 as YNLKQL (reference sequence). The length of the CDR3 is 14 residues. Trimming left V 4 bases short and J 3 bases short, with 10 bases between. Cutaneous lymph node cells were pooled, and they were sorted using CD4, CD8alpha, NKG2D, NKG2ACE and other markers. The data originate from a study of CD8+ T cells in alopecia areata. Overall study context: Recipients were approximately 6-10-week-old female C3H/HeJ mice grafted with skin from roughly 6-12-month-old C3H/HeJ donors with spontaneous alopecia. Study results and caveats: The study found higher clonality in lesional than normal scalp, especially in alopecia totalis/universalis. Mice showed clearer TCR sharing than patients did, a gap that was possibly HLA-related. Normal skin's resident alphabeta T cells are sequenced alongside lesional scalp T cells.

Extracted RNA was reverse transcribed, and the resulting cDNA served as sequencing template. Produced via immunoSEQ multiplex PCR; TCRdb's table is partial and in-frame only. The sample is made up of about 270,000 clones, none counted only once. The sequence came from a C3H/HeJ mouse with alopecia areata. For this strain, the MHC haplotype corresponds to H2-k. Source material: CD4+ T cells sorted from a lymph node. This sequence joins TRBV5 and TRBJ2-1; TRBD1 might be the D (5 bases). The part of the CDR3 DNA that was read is TGTGCCAGCAGCCTCGACAGTCTCTATGCT. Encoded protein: CASSLDSLYA. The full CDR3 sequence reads CASSLDSLYAEQFF.